The source of this TCR beta chain is a study of blood T cell repertoires in COVID-19. On the study more broadly: From T cells, B-cell-depleted T cells, or PBMCs came the material, which was cDNA or gDNA.

Per germline, CDR1 MDHEN and CDR2 SYDVKM. Trimming removed 3 bases at V and 4 bases at J, with 7 bases between. CDR3 length equals 13 residues. In the original workflow: Reference gene primer amplification gave estimated nucleated cell counts. Repertoires were generated with immunoSEQ multiplex PCR, while TCRdb's copy carries only in-frame clones and drops some. V and J calls plus clone size are reproduced from that table; the DNA served to infer D and trimming. The repertoire has approximately 200,000 clones, less than 90% of them found once; the top ten carry over 1.5%. This TCR derives from a man aged 70 or older with acute or convalescent COVID-19. Source material: peripheral blood. J is TRBJ1-5 and V is TRBV28; D remains ambiguous. The CDR3 loop is CASSFGANQPQHF. In DNA form, the CDR3 reads TGTGCCAGCAGTTTCGGAGCGAATCAGCCCCAGCATTTT.